This T cell receptor beta chain was captured in a study of blood T cell repertoires in COVID-19. CDR3 length: 17 residues. Unmatched junction bases numbered 9, after V lost 7 bases and J lost 0 bases. Germline V CDR1 and CDR2: SGHAT, FQNNGV. Repertoires were generated with immunoSEQ multiplex PCR, while TCRdb's copy carries only in-frame clones and drops some. The table records 230,000 or so clones, around 82% of them present only once. This TCR came from a man aged 50 to 60 with active or convalescent COVID-19. The sequencing sample was made of peripheral blood. The chain recombines TRBV11-2 with TRBJ2-2; TRBD2 matches 9 bases. The CDR3 reads CASTRFLAGPNTGELFF. The CDR3 bases are TGTGCCAGCACCCGTTTTCTAGCGGGGCCGAACACCGGGGAGCTGTTTTTT.